This record covers a single T cell receptor (beta chain). Antigen: not known. The V end lost 3 bases, the J end lost 6 bases, and 5 bases lay between the germline ends. The CDR3 has 10 amino acids. Germline lookup yields CDR1 SQVTM and CDR2 ANQGSEA. The data were obtained in a study of T cell responses to AZD1222 COVID-19 vaccine. Study-level results: The span of vaccine-associated CD4 TCRs extended across spike, with dominance at 160-218 and 743-854. White British people made up most donors, females outnumbered males, and clonal diversity was possibly underestimated.

Measured with immunoSEQ multiplex PCR; TCRdb has only the in-frame clones, and not every one. Of 77,000 or so clones in the sample, 80% to 90% were seen once. The receptor was isolated from an adult in good health. The sequences come from peripheral blood, collected on day 0 of AZD1222 vaccination. J is TRBJ2-5 and V is TRBV29-1; D is uncertain. The CDR3 protein is CSVDEQTQYF. Here the CDR3 DNA reads TGCAGCGTTGATGAACAGACCCAGTACTTC.